Shown below are 15 T cell receptor beta chains from a single sample sequenced in a study of T cells after yellow fever vaccination. Using its own MiXCR run on the 5' RACE reads, TCRdb lists one record per CDR3 protein. Among approximately 330,000 distinct CDR3 sequences listed, about 4% were seen once. This specimen consisted of PBMCs, obtained 5 days after the yellow fever booster vaccination. The receptors originated from a man between 18 and 35 years old who received the YFV17D yellow fever vaccine.

This clonotype was seen a handful of times. The genes are TRBV6-5 and TRBJ2-1, with 8 bases matching TRBD2. CDR1 and CDR2 (germline): MNHEY, SVGAGI. Germline trimming cut 0 bases from V and 7 bases from J; bases unmatched to any gene: 5. The CDR3 runs to 15 residues. CDR3 sequence: CASSYSPGTSNEQFF. The CDR3, as DNA: TGTGCCAGCAGTTACTCCCCCGGGACTAGTAATGAGCAGTTCTTC.

This clonotype was recorded a few times. V is TRBV20-1 and J is TRBJ2-3; 11 bases are a match to TRBD2. V shed 6 bases and J 6 bases; nucleotides not matched to a gene: 5. Germline V gene data show CDR1 as DFQATT and CDR2 as SNEGSKA (reference sequence). The CDR3 has 13 amino acids. The CDR3 is CSAYSGGADTQYF. The DNA of the CDR3 is TGCAGTGCCTATAGCGGGGGGGCTGATACGCAGTATTTT.

This clonotype was counted only a few times. The chain has TRBV6-5 and TRBJ2-5; tentatively, D is TRBD1 or TRBD2 (5 bases each). CDR1 and CDR2 (germline): MNHEY, SVGAGI. V was shortened by 0 bases and J by 5 bases, with 19 bases between the two germline ends. The CDR3 consists of 17 residues. CDR3 in DNA: TGTGCCAGCAGTTACTCGCAGGGCAGGCCCCGCGGGGAGACCCAGTACTTC. Translated, it gives CASSYSQGRPRGETQYF.

The V gene is TRBV19, the J gene TRBJ1-1; possible D gene TRBD1, 6 bases. Germline CDR1 LNHDA, CDR2 SQIVND (reference sequence). This CDR3 is built from 16 residues. With 3 bases removed from V and 4 bases from J, the gap between germline ends came to 18 bases. As DNA, the CDR3 is TGTGCCAGTAGTATCCCCTGGCAGGGGAGGATCACTGAAGCTTTCTTT. It encodes CASSIPWQGRITEAFF. The whole variable domain, remainder taken from reference TRBV19 and TRBJ1-1, is DGGITQSPKYLFRKEGQNVTLSCEQNLNHDAMYWYRQDPGQGLRLIYYSQIVNDFQKGDIAEGYSVSREKKESFPLTVTSAQKNPTAFYLCASSIPWQGRITEAFFGQGTRLTVV.

The sample holds many counts of this clonotype. The gene calls are TRBV9 and TRBJ2-6; D is ambiguous. Germline lookup yields CDR1 SGDLS and CDR2 YYNGEE. V was cut by 3 bases and J by 3 bases, with 7 bases left in between. The CDR3 spans 14 residues. The CDR3 is CASSGKSGANVLTF. CDR3 coding DNA: TGTGCCAGCAGCGGCAAGAGTGGGGCCAACGTCCTGACTTTC.

This clonotype was counted many times. The chain has TRBV7-9 and TRBJ1-3, with 7 bases that match TRBD1. CDR3 size: 17 residues. CDR1 and CDR2 from the germline V gene are SEHNR and FQNEAQ (reference sequence). The ends lost 4 bases at V and 3 bases at J; junction bases unmatched: 12. The DNA of the CDR3 is TGTGCCAGCAGCTCCCTCGGGACAGCGAGGGTTGGAAACACCATATATTTT. It yields the protein CASSSLGTARVGNTIYF.

The table lists this clonotype with a few counts. This rearrangement joins TRBV20-1 to TRBJ2-5, with D unclear. The germline CDR1 and CDR2 sequences are DFQATT and SNEGSKA (reference sequence). The CDR3 totals 10 residues. The CDR3: CSLDRETQYF. CDR3 coding DNA: TGCAGCTTAGATAGAGAGACCCAGTACTTC.

This clonotype was detected a few times. This chain uses TRBV13 with TRBJ1-1, with D tentatively TRBD1 (6 bases). Trimming left V 7 bases short and J 6 bases short, with 18 bases between. Germline V gene data show CDR1 as PRHDT and CDR2 as FYEKMQ (reference sequence). CDR3 length: 14 amino acids. CDR3 nucleotide sequence: TGTGCCAGCATAAATGAGGGGGGCTCGGCTGAAGCTTTCTTT. It translates to CASINEGGSAEAFF.

The sample holds a few counts of this clonotype. This chain links TRBV15 with TRBJ2-3; TRBD1 agrees at 10 bases. The germline gives CDR1 LNHNV, CDR2 YYDKDF (reference sequence). The V and J ends lost 3 bases and 6 bases, in that order; junction bases with no gene match: 3. The CDR3 loop spans 14 amino acids. CDR3: CATSSPGQGDTQYF. The DNA of the CDR3 is TGTGCCACCAGCAGCCCGGGACAGGGGGATACGCAGTATTTT.

This clonotype was recorded a few times. V is TRBV4-1 and J is TRBJ1-4; no definite D call. The V gene lost 5 bases and the J gene lost 7 bases, with 14 bases spanning the gap. The CDR3 is made up of 14 amino acids. Germline CDR1 is MGHRA and CDR2 is YSYEKL. The CDR3 DNA reads as TGCGCCAGCAGCGAACGGGGTGTGAGTGAAAAACTGTTTTTT. This codes for CASSERGVSEKLFF.

The sample holds a few counts of this clonotype. The chain has TRBV6-5 and TRBJ2-5, with D uncertain. This CDR3 comprises 13 residues. Trimming cost V 6 bases and J 4 bases, with 12 bases left between them. CDR1 is MNHEY, CDR2 SVGAGI, per germline. CDR3 residues: CASSQNLRETQYF. In DNA form, the CDR3 reads TGTGCCAGCAGCCAGAACCTCCGAGAGACCCAGTACTTC.

This clonotype occurred many times. The chain carries TRBV15 and TRBJ2-7, with D possibly matching TRBD2 (6 bases). Trimming stripped 0 bases from V and 1 base from J, with 13 bases between. The CDR3 extends over 16 amino acids. Germline V gene lookup returns CDR1 LNHNV and CDR2 YYDKDF (reference sequence). In DNA form, the CDR3 reads TGTGCCACCAGCAGAGATGGGGGGTCATTATCCTACGAGCAGTACTTC. Its translation is CATSRDGGSLSYEQYF.

This clonotype was seen many times. The V gene is TRBV20-1, the J gene TRBJ2-7, with D unclear. The CDR3 has 17 amino acids. Trimming stripped 0 bases from V and 4 bases from J, with 22 bases between. From germline, CDR1 is DFQATT and CDR2 SNEGSKA (reference sequence). The CDR3 here is CSARDGSSVRVKYEQYV. CDR3 nucleotide sequence: TGCAGTGCTAGAGACGGGTCCTCAGTCCGGGTCAAGTACGAGCAGTACGTC.

This clonotype has ten or more counts. The rearrangement joins TRBV18 to TRBJ2-3; possibly TRBD2 for D (5 bases). The V end lost 5 bases, the J end lost 6 bases, and 15 bases lay between the germline ends. The CDR3 extends over 14 amino acids. Per the germline V gene, CDR1 is KGHSH and CDR2 is LQKENI. DNA of the CDR3: TGTGCCAGCTCATCGACGGTCGGCGGGGATACGCAGTATTTT. Translating it yields CASSSTVGGDTQYF.

This clonotype was recorded many times. V gene TRBV28 combines with J gene TRBJ1-2; tentative D call: TRBD1 (5 bases). Germline CDR1 MDHEN, CDR2 SYDVKM. V lost 10 bases, J lost 0 bases, and 15 bases lay in between. The CDR3 extends over 14 amino acids. The CDR3, as DNA: TGTGCCACGGGGGAAGGGGCCGCTAACTATGGCTACACCTTC. Protein sequence: CATGEGAANYGYTF.